Below are 24 T cell receptor beta chains sequenced from a single sample in a study of OX40 agonist ivuxolimab in advanced cancers. Using immunoSEQ multiplex PCR, the repertoire was profiled, and TCRdb retains in-frame clones only, with some absent. The table shows about 69,000 clones, with 80% occurring only once. The sequenced sample was CD4+ or CD8+ T cells sorted from blood, obtained in a trial of the OX40 agonist ivuxolimab. These receptors were obtained from an adult with an advanced solid tumor such as melanoma, head and neck, liver or kidney cancer.

The rearrangement joins TRBV9 to TRBJ2-7, with 10 positions matching TRBD2. The CDR3 loop spans 15 amino acids. The ends lost 4 bases at V and 1 base at J; junction bases unmatched: 5. Germline V gene sequence: CDR1 SGDLS, CDR2 YYNGEE. The CDR3 here is CASSPGLAASYEQYF. DNA of the CDR3: TGTGCCAGCAGCCCCGGACTAGCGGCATCCTACGAGCAGTACTTC.

This clone has only a few counts. The chain carries TRBV19 and TRBJ2-5, with D unclear. CDR3 length: 14 amino acids. The germline CDR1 and CDR2 sequences are LNHDA and SQIVND (reference sequence). V lost 8 bases to trimming and J lost 0 bases, with 13 bases between them. The CDR3: CASGGRDDQETQYF. The DNA for the CDR3 is TGTGCCAGTGGCGGAAGGGATGACCAAGAGACCCAGTACTTC. Variable domain in full (rest from reference TRBV19 and TRBJ2-5): DGGITQSPKYLFRKEGQNVTLSCEQNLNHDAMYWYRQDPGQGLRLIYYSQIVNDFQKGDIAEGYSVSREKKESFPLTVTSAQKNPTAFYLCASGGRDDQETQYFGPGTRLLVL.

The chain links TRBV2 to TRBJ2-3; D is uncertain. Germline V gene data show CDR1 as SNHLY and CDR2 as FYNNEI. Trimming took off 3 bases at V and 8 bases at J, with 6 bases between the two ends. The CDR3 spans 11 residues. CDR3 region: CASSELATQYF. The CDR3 DNA follows: TGTGCCAGCAGTGAGTTGGCTACGCAGTATTTT.

The chain is built from TRBV9 and TRBJ1-3; no clear D. V shed 0 bases and J shed 3 bases, with 7 bases lying between them. In germline, CDR1 is SGDLS, CDR2 YYNGEE. This CDR3 is 14 amino acids long. The CDR3 region is CASSVEGGGNTIYF. In DNA form, the CDR3 reads TGTGCCAGCAGCGTAGAAGGCGGTGGAAACACCATATATTTT.

The chain links TRBV6-6 to TRBJ2-3; 8 positions match TRBD2. This CDR3 has 14 amino acids. CDR1 is MNHNY and CDR2 is SVGAGI in the germline V gene (reference sequence). The junction had 2 bases not matched to a gene; V was cut back by 5 bases and J by 1 base. CDR3 amino acids: CASSLSGGTDTQYF. CDR3 DNA sequence: TGTGCCAGCAGTCTTAGCGGGGGCACAGATACGCAGTATTTT.

This clone turned up a few times. The chain combines TRBV5-4 with TRBJ2-1, with a weak D call TRBD2 (6 bases). This CDR3 has 15 residues. V was pared by 1 base and J by 3 bases, with 11 bases between. The V gene's germline CDR1 is SGHNT and CDR2 YYREEE (reference sequence). The CDR3 protein is CASSLSGALYNEQFF. The CDR3 DNA is TGTGCCAGCAGCTTGTCGGGAGCCCTCTACAATGAGCAGTTCTTC. Together with reference TRBV5-4 and TRBJ2-1, the CDR3 gives the full variable domain: ETGVTQSPTHLIKTRGQQVTLRCSSQSGHNTVSWYQQALGQGPQFIFQYYREEENGRGNFPPRFSGLQFPNYSSELNVNALELDDSALYLCASSLSGALYNEQFFGPGTRLTVL.

This clone has just one count. In DNA, the CDR3 is TGTGCCAGTAAGATCCGTAGCGGCGCCTACGAGCAGTACTTC. Translated: CASKIRSGAYEQYF. This rearrangement joins TRBV19 to TRBJ2-7, with D possibly TRBD2 on 6 matching bases. Germline V lookup: CDR1 LNHDA, CDR2 SQIVND (reference sequence). V lost 7 bases and J 2 bases, leaving 15 bases between the germline ends. The CDR3 length is 14 residues.

The chain combines TRBV9 with TRBJ1-1; tentative D call: TRBD1 (5 bases). This CDR3 has 15 residues. CDR1 and CDR2 (germline): SGDLS, YYNGEE. The V end was cut by 0 bases, the J end by 3 bases, with 12 bases between. The CDR3: CASSVAGRLDTEAFF. The CDR3 DNA is TGTGCCAGCAGCGTAGCGGGGCGCTTGGACACTGAAGCTTTCTTT.

The chain uses TRBV9 and TRBJ1-2, with D possibly matching TRBD1 (6 bases). The germline V and J ends were trimmed by 3 bases and 4 bases, with 10 bases remaining between them. The CDR3 totals 13 residues. Germline V gives CDR1 SGDLS, CDR2 YYNGEE. CDR3 sequence: CASSARTAYGYTF. In nucleotides, the CDR3 is TGTGCCAGCAGCGCACGGACAGCCTATGGCTACACCTTC.

This clone has only one observation. This chain connects TRBV6-1 to TRBJ1-5; D remains unclear. Trimming removed 2 bases at V and 1 base at J, with 9 bases between. Germline CDR1 and CDR2: MNHNS and SASEGT. The CDR3 has 15 residues. CDR3 amino acids: CASSETGWSNQPQHF. Here the CDR3 DNA reads TGTGCCAGCAGTGAAACGGGCTGGAGCAATCAGCCCCAGCATTTT.

The chain uses TRBV6-6 and TRBJ1-1; a weak D match, TRBD1 (5 bases). This CDR3 is 14 amino acids long. The V gene's germline CDR1 is MNHNY and CDR2 SVGAGI (reference sequence). V was cut by 6 bases and J by 3 bases, with 14 bases left in between. The CDR3: CASSRPGKDTEAFF. CDR3 nucleotide sequence: TGTGCCAGCAGCCGGCCAGGGAAGGACACTGAAGCTTTCTTT.

This rearrangement joins TRBV6-4 to TRBJ2-1; 11 nucleotides match TRBD2. The germline gives CDR1 MRHNA, CDR2 SNTAGT. There are 17 residues in the CDR3. Trimming removed 6 bases from V and 1 base from J; junction bases left unmatched: 8. CDR3 nucleotide sequence: TGTGCCAGCAGCGCGGATGTAGCGGGAGGGTCCTACAATGAGCAGTTCTTC. It is translated as CASSADVAGGSYNEQFF.

Here the CDR3 DNA reads TGTGCCAGCAGCCCAAAGGCGACAGGGGGCCTTTTCAACGCCCTCCTAACGCAGTACTTC. Amino acid sequence: CASSPKATGGLFNALLTQYF. The chain joins TRBV2 to TRBJ2-7; 10 bases match TRBD1. The CDR3 spans 20 residues. The junction had 29 bases not matched to a gene; V was cut back by 6 bases and J by 9 bases. CDR1 is SNHLY and CDR2 is FYNNEI in the germline V gene.

V usage is TRBV27 and J usage is TRBJ2-7, with D possibly matching TRBD1 (5 bases). V lost 2 bases and J lost 5, with 19 bases in between. Germline lookup yields CDR1 MNHEY and CDR2 SMNVEV (reference sequence). CDR3 size: 16 residues. The CDR3 DNA reads as TGTGCCAGCAGTTTACAATTCCGGCAGGGCGGCCACGAGCAGTACTTC. Protein: CASSLQFRQGGHEQYF.

The J gene is TRBJ2-3, the V gene TRBV18; 10 nucleotides match TRBD2. This CDR3 has 15 amino acids. Germline V CDR1 and CDR2: KGHSH, LQKENI. Germline trimming cut 2 bases from V and 5 bases from J; bases unmatched to any gene: 4. CDR3 DNA sequence: TGTGCCAGCTCACCAACTAGCGGGACTAAAGATACGCAGTATTTT. Translation: CASSPTSGTKDTQYF.

This clone appeared once. The chain links TRBV6-6 to TRBJ2-7; D is undetermined. Germline CDR1 MNHNY, CDR2 SVGAGI (reference sequence). The CDR3 is made up of 15 amino acids. Trimming took 2 bases from V and 3 from J, leaving 14 bases between them. In nucleotides, the CDR3 is TGTGCCAGCAGTTACCAGCCTCGCGTCGACTACGAGCAGTACTTC. It encodes CASSYQPRVDYEQYF.

This clone appeared a single time. The genes are TRBV4-1 and TRBJ2-4; D uncertain. The CDR3 runs 15 residues. The germline V gene has CDR1 MGHRA and CDR2 YSYEKL. V dropped 1 base and J dropped 2 bases, with 9 bases sitting between them. For the CDR3, the DNA is TGCGCCAGCAGCCAAGGTGCTGACCCCAAAAACATTCAGTACTTC. It specifies CASSQGADPKNIQYF.

The chain employs TRBV5-1 and TRBJ2-3; 14 bases match TRBD2. The CDR3 loop spans 16 amino acids. V gave up 7 bases and J gave up 3 bases; unmatched junction bases: 7. Germline V lookup: CDR1 SGHRS, CDR2 YFSETQ. CDR3 nucleotide sequence: TGCGCCAGCGTCTCCGGGACTAGCGGGAGTACAGATACGCAGTATTTT. It is translated as CASVSGTSGSTDTQYF.

The chain recombines TRBV21-1 with TRBJ2-7; TRBD1 was called by the table and not checked on the DNA. TRBV21-1 is flagged as a pseudogene. The CDR3 runs 16 residues. CDR3 residues: CASRTWGLRGSYEQYF. CDR3 bases: TGTGCCAGCAGGACATGGGGATTAAGGGGTTCCTACGAGCAGTACTTC.

The CDR3, as DNA: TGCGCCAGCAGCATTCAAGAGACCCAGTACTTC. Protein sequence: CASSIQETQYF. This chain joins TRBV5-1 and TRBJ2-5; D not resolved. CDR3 size: 11 residues. Trimming shortened V by 4 bases and J by 2 bases, and 3 bases separated the two germline ends. CDR1 and CDR2 (germline): SGHRS, YFSETQ.

The chain uses TRBV27 and TRBJ1-1, with a possible D match to TRBD1 (5 bases). The CDR3 totals 14 residues. The germline V and J ends were trimmed by 4 bases and 6 bases, with 15 bases remaining between them. CDR1 MNHEY and CDR2 SMNVEV come from the germline V gene (reference sequence). CDR3 coding DNA: TGTGCCAGCAGTTCCTCAGGGTCAGGAGCTGAAGCTTTCTTT. Its translation: CASSSSGSGAEAFF.

This clone was counted once. This chain connects TRBV19 to TRBJ1-2; TRBD1 agrees at 7 bases. The J segment lost 10 bases and the V segment lost 3 bases, leaving 14 bases of the junction unmatched. Germline CDR1 is LNHDA and CDR2 is SQIVND (reference sequence). This CDR3 contains 15 residues. For the CDR3, the DNA is TGTGCCAGTAGTATCAGGGGGGACGGAAGGAAGGACTACACCTTC. It codes for CASSIRGDGRKDYTF.

The gene calls are TRBV5-1 and TRBJ1-1; no reliable D call. Germline lookup yields CDR1 SGHRS and CDR2 YFSETQ. Trimming shortened V by 0 bases and J by 3 bases, and 12 bases separated the two germline ends. The CDR3 is 15 residues long. The CDR3 sequence: CASSLDFGVDTEAFF. The CDR3 nucleotides are TGCGCCAGCAGCTTGGATTTTGGGGTTGACACTGAAGCTTTCTTT.

In its sample, this clone was seen a few times. The chain combines TRBV10-3 with TRBJ1-1; D perhaps matches TRBD1 (5 bases). Germline-derived CDR1 and CDR2 are ENHRY and SYGVKD. The CDR3 consists of 14 residues. Between the trimmed V and J ends, which lost 9 bases and 0 bases, there was a span of 14 bases. The CDR3 spells CAMSRDVMNTEAFF. The CDR3 region has the DNA TGTGCCATGTCCCGGGACGTCATGAACACTGAAGCTTTCTTT.